These 15 T cell receptor beta chains originate from one sample sequenced in a study of shared clonotypes between healthy human individuals. Naive-designated CD8 cells lacked CD45RO, were positively enriched for CCR7, and omitted terminally differentiated effector memory CD45RA+ cells. Generated by immunoSEQ multiplex PCR, the TCRdb table keeps only in-frame clones and is missing some. The profile shows around 2,000,000 clones, approximately 94% of them singletons. Sequencing was done on a sample of naive CD8+ T cells from PBMCs. These receptors all come from a man aged 18 to 30 in good health. Some clones in this sample may be carry-over from other donors' samples.

This clone showed up just once. The genes are TRBV27 and TRBJ1-2, with D perhaps matching TRBD1 (6 bases). The CDR3 loop spans 13 amino acids. CDR1 is MNHEY, CDR2 SMNVEV, per germline (reference sequence). V lost 1 base, J lost 8 bases, and 11 bases lay in between. CDR3 bases: TGTGCCAGCAGTTTATTGGTAGGGGGAGGCTACACCTTC. Its translation is CASSLLVGGGYTF.

The V and J genes are TRBV19 and TRBJ2-1; D might be TRBD1 (6 bases). V was clipped by 3 bases and J by 0 bases, with 15 bases between them. The CDR3 consists of 17 residues. CDR1 is LNHDA and CDR2 is SQIVND in the germline V gene (reference sequence). CDR3 region: CASSIDTGYGSYNEQFF. In DNA form, the CDR3 reads TGTGCCAGTAGTATCGATACAGGGTACGGCTCCTACAATGAGCAGTTCTTC. The entire variable domain, with the rest obtained from reference TRBV19 and TRBJ2-1, is as follows: DGGITQSPKYLFRKEGQNVTLSCEQNLNHDAMYWYRQDPGQGLRLIYYSQIVNDFQKGDIAEGYSVSREKKESFPLTVTSAQKNPTAFYLCASSIDTGYGSYNEQFFGPGTRLTVL.

This chain connects TRBV5-5 to TRBJ1-1; possibly TRBD1 for D (6 bases). V dropped 2 bases and J dropped 0 bases, with 8 bases sitting between them. The CDR3 length is 14 residues. Germline CDR1 is SGHKS and CDR2 is YYEKEE (reference sequence). The chain's CDR3 is CASSLTGLNTEAFF. In DNA, the CDR3 is TGTGCCAGCAGCTTAACAGGGCTGAACACTGAAGCTTTCTTT.

This clone appeared once. The chain is built from TRBV28 and TRBJ2-4; TRBD1 might be the D (9 bases). Germline assignment: CDR1 MDHEN and CDR2 SYDVKM. There are 14 residues in the CDR3. V was trimmed by 3 bases and J by 9 bases, leaving 15 bases between them. As DNA, the CDR3 is TGTGCCAGCAGTTTCGGGGGGGGACAGGGCATTCAGTACTTC. This gives the protein CASSFGGGQGIQYF.

This clone was counted once. This rearrangement joins TRBV7-9 to TRBJ2-1; D perhaps matches TRBD2 (5 bases). Germline V CDR1 and CDR2: SEHNR, FQNEAQ (reference sequence). The CDR3 length is 16 residues. V lost 6 bases, J lost 4 bases, and 19 bases lay in between. The CDR3 nucleotides read TGTGCCAGCAGGTCGGCCGCAGCGGAAGTATACAATGAGCAGTTCTTC. Protein product: CASRSAAAEVYNEQFF.

This rearrangement joins TRBV7-9 to TRBJ1-1; 12 positions agree with TRBD1. CDR1 and CDR2 (germline): SEHNR, FQNEAQ (reference sequence). V was pared by 4 bases and J by 0 bases, with 3 bases of the junction left unmatched. The CDR3 is 16 amino acids. The CDR3 DNA is TGTGCCAGCAGCTCGGGACAGGGGGCGGTGAACACTGAAGCTTTCTTT. It yields the protein CASSSGQGAVNTEAFF. Full variable domain (rest looked up from reference TRBV7-9 and TRBJ1-1): DTGVSQNPRHKITKRGQNVTFRCDPISEHNRLYWYRQTLGQGPEFLTYFQNEAQLEKSRLLSDRFSAERPKGSFSTLEIQRTEQGDSAMYLCASSSGQGAVNTEAFFGQGTRLTVV.

The V call is TRBV19, the J call TRBJ2-5, with 9 bases lining up with TRBD1. Looked up from germline, CDR1 is LNHDA and CDR2 is SQIVND (reference sequence). This CDR3 is built from 15 residues. With 7 bases clipped from V and 5 bases from J, the junction kept 11 bases outside the gene matches. This CDR3 reads CASTSGGTGWETQYF. The CDR3 DNA reads TGTGCCAGTACCAGCGGCGGGACAGGGTGGGAGACCCAGTACTTC.

V usage is TRBV5-4 and J usage is TRBJ2-2; 9 bases agree with TRBD2. CDR1 is SGHNT and CDR2 is YYREEE in the germline V gene (reference sequence). V gave up 2 bases and J gave up 0 bases; unmatched junction bases: 2. This CDR3 is 16 amino acids long. The CDR3 DNA is TGTGCCAGCAGCTTACTAGCGGGCCCGAACACCGGGGAGCTGTTTTTT. The encoded protein is CASSLLAGPNTGELFF.

The chain carries TRBV10-3 and TRBJ1-1, with D unclear. V gave up 2 bases and J gave up 2 bases, with 21 bases separating them. The V gene's germline CDR1 is ENHRY and CDR2 SYGVKD. The CDR3 totals 18 residues. This CDR3 reads CAISERAMEATHNTEAFF. In DNA form, the CDR3 reads TGTGCCATCAGTGAGCGGGCAATGGAGGCCACCCATAACACTGAAGCTTTCTTT.

The chain combines TRBV28 with TRBJ2-7, with TRBD2 identical over 8 bases. This CDR3 has 17 residues. Germline V gives CDR1 MDHEN, CDR2 SYDVKM. J lost 0 bases, V lost 3 bases, and 10 bases had no gene match. This CDR3 reads CASSFNLAGHPSYEQYF. The CDR3 nucleotides are TGTGCCAGCAGTTTTAATCTAGCGGGCCATCCCTCCTACGAGCAGTACTTC. Complete variable domain (other parts from reference TRBV28 and TRBJ2-7): DVKVTQSSRYLVKRTGEKVFLECVQDMDHENMFWYRQDPGLGLRLIYFSYDVKMKEKGDIPEGYSVSREKKERFSLILESASTNQTSMYLCASSFNLAGHPSYEQYFGPGTRLTVT.

This clone occurred once. This chain links TRBV5-1 with TRBJ2-1; no clear D. Trimming left V 3 bases short and J 8 bases short, with 12 bases between. Looked up from germline, CDR1 is SGHRS and CDR2 is YFSETQ. The CDR3 spans 13 residues. CDR3 amino acids: CASSYGGGDEQFF. The CDR3 DNA sequence: TGCGCCAGCAGCTATGGCGGTGGGGATGAGCAGTTCTTC.

The chain uses TRBV15 and TRBJ1-2, with a possible D match to TRBD1 (6 bases). From germline, CDR1 is LNHNV and CDR2 YYDKDF (reference sequence). Trimming removed 5 bases from V and 0 bases from J, with 13 bases in between. The CDR3 length is 15 residues. This CDR3 is CATSDRDTTNYGYTF. CDR3 sequence (DNA): TGTGCCACCAGCGACCGGGACACCACTAACTATGGCTACACCTTC.

This clone was observed once. V usage is TRBV27 and J usage is TRBJ2-7; D is possibly TRBD2 (5 bases). The ends were cut back, 4 bases at V and 4 bases at J, with 20 bases in the middle. The CDR3 consists of 16 residues. CDR1 is MNHEY, CDR2 SMNVEV, per germline (reference sequence). The CDR3 sequence: CASSSGLRATTYEQYF. The CDR3 nucleotides read TGTGCCAGCAGTTCTGGACTTCGGGCGACTACATACGAGCAGTACTTC.

This chain uses TRBV29-1 with TRBJ2-2; D not resolved. This CDR3 contains 16 residues. Trimming pared 1 base from V and 0 bases from J, leaving 12 bases between. CDR1 is SQVTM and CDR2 is ANQGSEA in the germline V gene. The DNA for the CDR3 is TGCAGCGTTGAAGGCGGCGAGGCCCCGAACACCGGGGAGCTGTTTTTT. Protein product: CSVEGGEAPNTGELFF.

The gene calls are TRBV5-6 and TRBJ1-2, with a tentative D call TRBD1 (6 bases). The CDR3 is made up of 16 amino acids. The ends were cut back, 5 bases at V and 6 bases at J, with 23 bases in the middle. Germline V gene lookup returns CDR1 SGHDT and CDR2 YYEEEE. CDR3 coding DNA: TGTGCCAGCAGTACCACACAGGGTTTGGGGGATCATGGCTACACCTTC. Translated: CASSTTQGLGDHGYTF.